Presented here are 2 T cell receptor beta chains from one specimen sequenced in a study of shared clonotypes between healthy human individuals. Using immunoSEQ multiplex PCR, the repertoire was profiled, and TCRdb retains in-frame clones only, with some absent. The sample lists about 1.1 million clones; about 84% were seen once. The sequenced sample was memory CD4+ T cells from PBMCs. Subset in this sample: CD45RA-negative fraction. These receptors were collected from a man in his late teens or twenties in good health. Some clones in this sample may be carry-over from other donors' samples.

This CDR3 is CASSLRATGVSYEQYF. The CDR3 nucleotides read TGCGCCAGCAGCTTGAGGGCGACAGGAGTTTCCTACGAGCAGTACTTC. V and J are TRBV5-1 and TRBJ2-7; D might be TRBD1 (6 bases). The CDR3 has 16 residues. V was shortened by 1 base and J by 1 base, with 15 bases between the two germline ends. Germline assignment: CDR1 SGHRS and CDR2 YFSETQ.

V and J are TRBV5-8 and TRBJ2-2; D call uncertain. The V gene's germline CDR1 is SGHTS and CDR2 YDEGEE. The ends were cut back, 1 base at V and 10 bases at J, with 8 bases in the middle. The CDR3 covers 12 residues. The CDR3 is CASSLWPAELFF. DNA of the CDR3: TGTGCCAGCAGCTTGTGGCCGGCGGAGCTGTTTTTT.